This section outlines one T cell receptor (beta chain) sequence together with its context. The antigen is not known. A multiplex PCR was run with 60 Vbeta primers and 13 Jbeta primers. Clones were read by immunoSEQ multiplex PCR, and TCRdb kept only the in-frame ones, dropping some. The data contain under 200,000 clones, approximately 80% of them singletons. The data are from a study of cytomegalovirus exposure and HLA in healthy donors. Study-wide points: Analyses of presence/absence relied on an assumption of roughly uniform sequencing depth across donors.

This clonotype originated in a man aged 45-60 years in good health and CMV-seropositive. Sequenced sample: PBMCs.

This CDR3 is CASSFYPGQGSETQYF. The DNA of the CDR3 is TGTGCCAGCAGCTTTTATCCGGGACAGGGATCAGAGACCCAGTACTTC. The chain links TRBV7-8 to TRBJ2-5; TRBD1 matches at 9 bases. The CDR3 is 16 residues long. Germline V CDR1 and CDR2: SGHVS, FQNEAQ. Trimming cost V 3 bases and J 4 bases; bases outside gene matches: 9.